This TCR beta chain was documented in a study of monozygotic twins with inflammatory bowel disease. Whole-study results and caveats: Among IBD patients, fewer clonotypes were shared with others than among healthy twins, especially with disease activity.

In regard to this clonotype: Its antigen remains unknown.

The CDR3 spans 12 residues. The V gene's germline CDR1 is MNHEY and CDR2 SVGEGT. UMIs bearing a 6-nucleotide sample barcode were added through template switching. TCRdb reprocessed the 5' RACE reads and keeps a single row for each CDR3 protein, giving no DNA. Its table lists 300,000 to 400,000 distinct CDR3 sequences. V gene TRBV6-2 or TRBV6-3 combines with J gene TRBJ2-3. The receptor was isolated from a human donor with ulcerative colitis or Crohn's disease, or a healthy co-twin of an affected twin (not recorded which). Sequenced input: blood. The CDR3 here is CASSLTGDTQYF.